Listed here are 14 T cell receptor beta chains from one sample, sequenced in a study of T cell responses to AZD1222 COVID-19 vaccine. Some clones are missing from TCRdb's copy, which holds only in-frame ones; the method was immunoSEQ multiplex PCR. The repertoire holds 150,000 to 170,000 clones, 80% to 90% seen once, with 5.5% in the top ten. Sequenced here: peripheral blood, sampled on day 0 of MenACWY control vaccination. The receptors were gathered from an adult in good health.

The gene calls are TRBV5-6 and TRBJ2-5, with D unresolved. The CDR3 totals 17 residues. Trimming stripped 2 bases from V and 7 bases from J, with 24 bases between. Germline CDR1 reads SGHDT; CDR2 reads YYEEEE. The CDR3 here is CASSFNIQRNFEGTQYF. CDR3 coding DNA: TGTGCCAGCAGCTTCAATATACAACGGAACTTTGAAGGGACCCAGTACTTC.

V is TRBV11-3 and J is TRBJ2-7; no clear D gene. With 5 bases removed from V and 0 bases from J, the gap between germline ends came to 5 bases. CDR1 and CDR2 (germline): SGHNT, YENEEA. This CDR3 comprises 12 residues. CDR3 sequence reads: CASSVISYEQYF. The CDR3, as DNA: TGTGCCAGCAGCGTCATCTCCTACGAGCAGTACTTC.

Only a few counts were recorded for this clone. V usage is TRBV4-1 and J usage is TRBJ2-7, with D possibly being TRBD1 or TRBD2 (5 bases each). The ends were cut back, 1 base at V and 10 bases at J, with 14 bases in the middle. This CDR3 contains 13 residues. Germline V CDR1 and CDR2: MGHRA, YSYEKL. The CDR3 here is CASSQGASGLQYV. For the CDR3, the DNA is TGCGCCAGCAGCCAAGGTGCGTCGGGGCTTCAGTACGTC.

The chain carries TRBV6-5 and TRBJ2-7; a possible D gene is TRBD1 (7 bases). V gave up 0 bases and J gave up 3 bases, with 12 bases separating them. Germline-derived CDR1 and CDR2 are MNHEY and SVGAGI. This CDR3 region has 15 residues. The DNA for the CDR3 is TGTGCCAGCAGTTACTCGTCAGGGGGGCACTACGAGCAGTACTTC. As protein: CASSYSSGGHYEQYF.

The gene calls are TRBV3-1 (or the pseudogene TRBV3-2) and TRBJ1-1, with 7 bases aligning to TRBD1. V lost 7 bases and J lost 3; bases outside the gene matches: 8. There are 14 residues in the CDR3. The germline CDR1 and CDR2 sequences are LGHDT and YNNKEL (reference sequence). DNA of the CDR3: TGTGCCAGCACAACCCGACAGGGCGACACTGAAGCTTTCTTT. Amino acid sequence: CASTTRQGDTEAFF.

The chain has TRBV23-1 and TRBJ1-2; D is unresolved. TRBV23-1 is known as an ORF, though its function is uncertain. The CDR3 length is 12 residues. The V and J ends lost 0 bases and 8 bases respectively, with 7 bases between them. The CDR3, as DNA: TGCGCCAGCAGTCAATCAGCAGTGGGCTACACCTTC. Its protein is CASSQSAVGYTF.

The chain employs TRBV14 and TRBJ2-5; D unclear. The CDR3 has 14 amino acids. The V and J ends lost 4 bases and 3 bases respectively, with 12 bases between them. Looked up from germline, CDR1 is SGHDN and CDR2 is FVKESK. In DNA, the CDR3 is TGTGCCAGCAGCCTGGGCGTTCGTAAAGAGACCCAGTACTTC. Its translation: CASSLGVRKETQYF.

V is TRBV7-2 and J is TRBJ2-5; TRBD1 matches at 7 bases. Germline CDR1 SGHTA, CDR2 FQGNSA. The CDR3 sequence is 15 residues long. Losses at the gene ends were 1 base for V and 2 bases for J; bases not matched to a gene: 4. CDR3 loop: CASSLDGRGQETQYF. The CDR3 nucleotides read TGTGCCAGCAGCTTAGACGGCAGGGGGCAAGAGACCCAGTACTTC.

The J gene is TRBJ1-1, the V gene TRBV19; no reliable D call. Germline values: CDR1 LNHDA, CDR2 SQIVND (reference sequence). V gave up 4 bases and J gave up 0 bases, with 3 bases separating them. The length of the CDR3 is 12 residues. CDR3 in amino acids: CASSSMNTEAFF. DNA of the CDR3: TGTGCCAGTAGTAGCATGAACACTGAAGCTTTCTTT.

The chain employs TRBV7-6 and TRBJ1-2; TRBD1 agrees at 12 bases. V gave up 4 bases and J gave up 5 bases; unmatched junction bases: 2. CDR3 length equals 14 residues. Germline assignment: CDR1 SGHVS and CDR2 FNYEAQ. The CDR3 DNA is TGTGCCAGCAGCTCGGGACAGGGGGCGTATGGCTACACCTTC. It is translated as CASSSGQGAYGYTF. The variable domain in full, completed from reference TRBV7-6 and TRBJ1-2, reads GAGVSQSPRYKVTKRGQDVALRCDPISGHVSLYWYRQALGQGPEFLTYFNYEAQQDKSGLPNDRFSAERPEGSISTLTIQRTEQRDSAMYRCASSSGQGAYGYTFGSGTRLTVV.

The chain links TRBV28 to TRBJ1-5; no reliable D call. The CDR3 has 12 residues. The V gene lost 7 bases and the J gene lost 12 bases, with 16 bases spanning the gap. Germline loops: CDR1 MDHEN, CDR2 SYDVKM. CDR3 loop: CASIGPENFQHF. Here the CDR3 DNA reads TGTGCCAGCATAGGCCCCGAAAACTTCCAGCATTTT.

This sequence joins TRBV5-1 and TRBJ2-7; tentatively, D is TRBD2 (6 bases). There are 15 residues in the CDR3. Germline loops: CDR1 SGHRS, CDR2 YFSETQ. V gave up 0 bases and J gave up 2 bases, with 12 bases separating them. The CDR3 region has the DNA TGCGCCAGCAGCTTGGAACCGGGGGAGGCCTACGAGCAGTACTTC. Translated, it gives CASSLEPGEAYEQYF.

The chain links TRBV29-1 to TRBJ1-5; TRBD1 matches at 7 bases. With 4 bases clipped from V and 7 bases from J, the junction kept 7 bases outside the gene matches. CDR3 length: 13 residues. Germline-derived CDR1 and CDR2 are SQVTM and ANQGSEA. DNA for the CDR3: TGCAGCGTTGCGACAGGGTTCGACCAGCCCCAGCATTTT. It codes for CSVATGFDQPQHF.

V usage is TRBV27 and J usage is TRBJ1-4, with 9 bases lining up with TRBD1. Germline V gene data show CDR1 as MNHEY and CDR2 as SMNVEV (reference sequence). CDR3 length equals 14 residues. V was pared by 6 bases and J by 5 bases, with 4 bases of the junction left unmatched. CDR3 amino acids: CASRPGTGNEKLFF. CDR3 bases: TGTGCCAGCAGGCCCGGGACAGGGAATGAAAAACTGTTTTTT. Using reference TRBV27 and TRBJ1-4 for the parts outside the CDR3, the full variable domain is EAQVTQNPRYLITVTGKKLTVTCSQNMNHEYMSWYRQDPGLGLRQIYYSMNVEVTDKGDVPEGYKVSRKEKRNFPLILESPSPNQTSLYFCASRPGTGNEKLFFGSGTQLSVL.